This paragraph reports one T cell receptor (beta chain). Its antigen is unknown. The source of the sample is a study of cytomegalovirus exposure and HLA in healthy donors. Study findings and constraints: Indistinguishable V segments such as TRBV6-2 and TRBV6-3 were excluded.

V lost 2 bases, J lost 2 bases, and 5 bases stayed unmatched. Germline CDR1 ENHRY, CDR2 SYGVKD. CDR3 size: 15 residues. The primer mix had 60 Vbeta and 13 Jbeta primers. Clones were read by immunoSEQ multiplex PCR, and TCRdb kept only the in-frame ones, dropping some. Of roughly 120,000 clones listed, roughly three fifths are singletons. This TCR was recovered from a man aged 40-50 years in good health and CMV-seropositive. Sequencing used PBMCs. The chain carries TRBV10-3 and TRBJ2-7; 8 bases map to TRBD1. DNA of the CDR3: TGTGCCATCAGTGAGACAGGGGGTAGCCCCTACGAGCAGTACTTC. Its translation: CAISETGGSPYEQYF.